This entry lists 8 T cell receptor beta chains sequenced from one sample in a study of T cell responses to AZD1222 COVID-19 vaccine. TCRdb keeps only in-frame clones here, not all; method: immunoSEQ multiplex PCR. This table holds about 54,000 clones, around nine tenths found once. The source material was peripheral blood, sampled on day 0 of AZD1222 vaccination. The receptors derive from an adult in good health.

The chain employs TRBV7-2 and TRBJ2-3, with 11 positions matching TRBD2. The CDR3 length is 17 residues. Germline-derived CDR1 and CDR2 are SGHTA and FQGNSA. V dropped 3 bases and J dropped 9; count of bases not matched to a gene: 14. The CDR3 DNA reads TGTGCCAGCAGCTTGTGGATTAGCGGGGGGGTACCGTCGACGCAGTATTTT. It is translated as CASSLWISGGVPSTQYF.

A note on this clone: Additional DNA sequences in this sample encode the identical CDR3. The rearrangement joins TRBV28 to TRBJ2-7; D remains ambiguous. The CDR3 has 11 residues. Trimming pared 3 bases from V and 7 bases from J, leaving 7 bases between. Germline-derived CDR1 and CDR2 are MDHEN and SYDVKM. CDR3 DNA sequence: TGTGCCAGCAGTTTGTCGAGGGAGCAGTACTTC. Its protein product is CASSLSREQYF.

V is TRBV18 and J is TRBJ1-1; TRBD1 is a possible D gene (6 bases). The germline gives CDR1 KGHSH, CDR2 LQKENI. Trimming shortened V by 3 bases and J by 5 bases, and 13 bases separated the two germline ends. The CDR3 loop spans 14 amino acids. The CDR3 DNA follows: TGTGCCAGCTCACCTCGCGGACAGCTAACTGAAGCTTTCTTT. Amino acid sequence: CASSPRGQLTEAFF.

Note on this clone: Because it lacks the conserved phenylalanine or tryptophan at the end, this CDR3 is likely a read error. The chain has TRBV4-1 and TRBJ1-2; D is unresolved. Germline loops: CDR1 MGHRA, CDR2 YSYEKL. This CDR3 has 14 residues. The V end lost 0 bases, the J end lost 8 bases, and 13 bases lay between the germline ends. CDR3 sequence reads: CASSQDLGSPGYTL. The CDR3 nucleotides are TGCGCCAGCAGCCAAGATCTGGGCAGCCCGGGCTACACCCTC.

This clone was found a few times. The chain links TRBV5-1 to TRBJ1-5; TRBD1 agrees at 8 bases. The V segment lost 0 bases and the J segment 6 bases; nucleotides outside the gene matches: 5. The CDR3 consists of 15 residues. Germline V gene data show CDR1 as SGHRS and CDR2 as YFSETQ. The CDR3: CASSLGQGAVQPQHF. Here the CDR3 DNA reads TGCGCCAGCAGCTTGGGTCAGGGGGCTGTTCAGCCCCAGCATTTT.

The J gene is TRBJ1-2, the V gene TRBV27; 8 bases map to TRBD1. Germline V gene sequence: CDR1 MNHEY, CDR2 SMNVEV (reference sequence). V gave up 5 bases and J gave up 4 bases; unmatched junction bases: 6. The CDR3 totals 14 residues. The CDR3 DNA reads TGTGCCAGCAGTCCCAGGGGGCTCGGCTATGGCTACACCTTC. Protein product: CASSPRGLGYGYTF.

The chain has TRBV6-4 and TRBJ1-2; tentative D call: TRBD1 (6 bases). The CDR3 has 17 amino acids. V was trimmed by 3 bases and J by 4 bases, leaving 21 bases between them. Germline CDR1 MRHNA, CDR2 SNTAGT. The CDR3 region is CASSEPTNGGRAYGYTF. CDR3 sequence (DNA): TGTGCCAGCAGTGAGCCCACAAACGGGGGGCGCGCCTATGGCTACACCTTC.

The rearrangement uses TRBV3-1 (or the pseudogene TRBV3-2) and TRBJ2-1, with 10 bases identical to TRBD2. The germline V gene has CDR1 LGHDT and CDR2 YNNKEL (reference sequence). V was clipped by 1 base and J by 4 bases; unmatched bases: 1. The CDR3 is 15 residues long. CDR3 in amino acids: CASSQASGSYNEQFF. The DNA of the CDR3 is TGTGCCAGCAGCCAAGCTAGCGGGAGTTACAATGAGCAGTTCTTC.